Sequencing of this T cell receptor beta chain was carried out in a study of T-cell reconstitution after alpha-beta-depleted transplantation in children. Unique molecular identifiers tagged the TCRbeta library. From the PCR reads, TCRdb called clonotypes with MiXCR, one entry per CDR3 protein. Altogether fewer than 550,000 distinct CDR3 sequences are present, around 9.9% being singletons, with the ten largest covering approximately 5%. Germline V CDR1 and CDR2: SEHNR, FQNEAQ (reference sequence). The CDR3 runs 15 residues. Trimming cost V 2 bases and J 3 bases, with 14 bases left between them. The V call is TRBV7-9, the J call TRBJ2-7; the D gene is possibly TRBD2 (5 bases). The specimen comprised PBMCs from the stem cell graft donor, sampled from the stem cell graft. This receptor was identified in a human donor who donated a stem cell graft to a child with acute myeloid leukemia. The CDR3 region is CASSLLEEVGYEQYF. The CDR3 coding sequence is TGTGCCAGCAGCTTACTCGAGGAGGTCGGCTACGAGCAGTACTTC.